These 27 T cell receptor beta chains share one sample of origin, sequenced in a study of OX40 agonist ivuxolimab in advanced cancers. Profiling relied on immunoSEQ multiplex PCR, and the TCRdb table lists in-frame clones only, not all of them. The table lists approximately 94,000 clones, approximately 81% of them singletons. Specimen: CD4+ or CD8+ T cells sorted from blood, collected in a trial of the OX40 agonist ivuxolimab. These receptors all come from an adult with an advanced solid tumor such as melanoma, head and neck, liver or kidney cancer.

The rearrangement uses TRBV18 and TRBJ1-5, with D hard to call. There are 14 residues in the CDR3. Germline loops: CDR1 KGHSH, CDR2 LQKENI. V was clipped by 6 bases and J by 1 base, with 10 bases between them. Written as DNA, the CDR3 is TGTGCCAGCTCCTTCCTCGGGAGCAATCAGCCCCAGCATTTT. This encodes CASSFLGSNQPQHF.

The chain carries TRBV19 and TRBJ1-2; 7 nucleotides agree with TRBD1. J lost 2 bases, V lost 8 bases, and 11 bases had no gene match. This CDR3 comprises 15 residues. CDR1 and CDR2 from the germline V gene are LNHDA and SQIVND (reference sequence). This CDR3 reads CASSAPTGDNYGYTF. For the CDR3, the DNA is TGTGCCAGTTCGGCCCCCACAGGGGACAACTATGGCTACACCTTC.

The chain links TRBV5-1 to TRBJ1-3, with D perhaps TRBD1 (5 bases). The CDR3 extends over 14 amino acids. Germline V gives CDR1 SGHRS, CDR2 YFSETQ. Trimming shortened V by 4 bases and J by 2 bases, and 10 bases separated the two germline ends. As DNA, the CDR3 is TGCGCCAGCAGCCCTGGGGGAACTGGAAACACCATATATTTT. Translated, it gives CASSPGGTGNTIYF.

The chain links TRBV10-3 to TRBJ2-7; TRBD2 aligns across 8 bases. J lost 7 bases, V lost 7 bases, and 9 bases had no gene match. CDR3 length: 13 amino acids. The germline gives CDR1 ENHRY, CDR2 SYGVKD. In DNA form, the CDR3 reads TGTGCCATCACTCCGGGGGGGGATTGGGAGCAGTACTTC. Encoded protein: CAITPGGDWEQYF.

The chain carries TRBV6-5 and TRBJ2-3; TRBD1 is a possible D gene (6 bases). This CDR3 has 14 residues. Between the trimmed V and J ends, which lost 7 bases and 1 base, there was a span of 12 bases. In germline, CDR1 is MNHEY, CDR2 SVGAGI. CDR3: CASTSEGGTDTQYF. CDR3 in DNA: TGTGCCAGCACCTCCGAGGGGGGCACAGATACGCAGTATTTT.

CDR3 in DNA: TGTGCCAGCCGAGGGACAGGGGAGAGTGGCTACACCTTC. Amino acid sequence: CASRGTGESGYTF. The genes are TRBV6-4 and TRBJ1-2; TRBD1 aligns across 10 bases. Germline values: CDR1 MRHNA, CDR2 SNTAGT. The CDR3 has 13 residues. The junction had 7 bases not matched to a gene; V was cut back by 8 bases and J by 7 bases.

CDR3 in amino acids: CASSEGLRQTF. The CDR3 DNA is TGTGCCAGCAGCGAGGGACTCCGACAAACCTTC. The genes are TRBV7-9 and TRBJ1-2; D possibly corresponds to TRBD1 (5 bases). Germline-derived CDR1 and CDR2 are SEHNR and FQNEAQ (reference sequence). Trimming shortened V by 5 bases and J by 14 bases, and 15 bases separated the two germline ends. The CDR3 is 11 residues long.

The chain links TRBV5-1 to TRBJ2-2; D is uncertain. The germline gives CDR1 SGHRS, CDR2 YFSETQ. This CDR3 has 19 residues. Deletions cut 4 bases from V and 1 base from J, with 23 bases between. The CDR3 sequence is CASSLGILRLTRNTGELFF. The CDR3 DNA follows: TGCGCCAGCAGCCTCGGTATACTGCGGCTTACCCGGAACACCGGGGAGCTGTTTTTT.

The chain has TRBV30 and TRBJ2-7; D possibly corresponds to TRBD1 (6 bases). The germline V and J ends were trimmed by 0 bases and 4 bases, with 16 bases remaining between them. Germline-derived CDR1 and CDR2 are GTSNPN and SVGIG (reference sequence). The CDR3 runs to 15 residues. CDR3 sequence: CAWSVGAGPFYEQYF. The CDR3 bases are TGTGCCTGGAGTGTGGGGGCCGGACCGTTTTACGAGCAGTACTTC.

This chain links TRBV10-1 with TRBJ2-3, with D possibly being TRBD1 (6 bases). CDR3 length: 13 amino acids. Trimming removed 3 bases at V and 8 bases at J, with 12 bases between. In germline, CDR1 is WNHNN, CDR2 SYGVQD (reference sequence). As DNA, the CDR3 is TGCGCCAGCAGTGAACTGGGGGCCGGTACGCAGTATTTT. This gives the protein CASSELGAGTQYF.

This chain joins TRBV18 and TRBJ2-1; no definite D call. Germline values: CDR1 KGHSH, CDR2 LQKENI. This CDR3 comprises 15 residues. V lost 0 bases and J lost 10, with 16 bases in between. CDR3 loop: CASSPPSYWGGEQFF. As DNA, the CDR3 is TGTGCCAGCTCACCACCCTCCTACTGGGGTGGGGAGCAGTTCTTC.

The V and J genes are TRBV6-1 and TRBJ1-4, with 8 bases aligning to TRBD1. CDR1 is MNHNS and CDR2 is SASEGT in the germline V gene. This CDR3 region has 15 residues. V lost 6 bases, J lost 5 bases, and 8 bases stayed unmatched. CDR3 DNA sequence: TGTGCCAGCAGGGGCGGGACAGGTGGGAATGAAAAACTGTTTTTT. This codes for CASRGGTGGNEKLFF.

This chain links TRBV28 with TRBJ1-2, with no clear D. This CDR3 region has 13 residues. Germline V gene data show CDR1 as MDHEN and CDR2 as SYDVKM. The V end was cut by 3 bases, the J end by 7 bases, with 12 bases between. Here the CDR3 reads CASSLVKGGGYTF. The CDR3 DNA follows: TGTGCCAGCAGTTTGGTGAAGGGAGGTGGCTACACCTTC.

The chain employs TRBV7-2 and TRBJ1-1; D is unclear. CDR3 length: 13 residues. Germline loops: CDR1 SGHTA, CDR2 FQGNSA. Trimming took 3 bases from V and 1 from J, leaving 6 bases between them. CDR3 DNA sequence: TGTGCCAGCAGCTTCCAGACGAACACTGAAGCTTTCTTT. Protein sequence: CASSFQTNTEAFF. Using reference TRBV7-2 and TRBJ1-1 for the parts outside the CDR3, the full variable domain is GAGVSQSPSNKVTEKGKDVELRCDPISGHTALYWYRQSLGQGLEFLIYFQGNSAPDKSGLPSDRFSAERTGGSVSTLTIQRTQQEDSAVYLCASSFQTNTEAFFGQGTRLTVV.

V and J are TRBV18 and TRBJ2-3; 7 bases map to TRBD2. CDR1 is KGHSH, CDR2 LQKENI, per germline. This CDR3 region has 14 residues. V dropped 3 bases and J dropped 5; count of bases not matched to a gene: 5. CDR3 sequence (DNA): TGTGCCAGCTCACCCGGGGGAGGGGAAGATACGCAGTATTTT. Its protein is CASSPGGGEDTQYF.

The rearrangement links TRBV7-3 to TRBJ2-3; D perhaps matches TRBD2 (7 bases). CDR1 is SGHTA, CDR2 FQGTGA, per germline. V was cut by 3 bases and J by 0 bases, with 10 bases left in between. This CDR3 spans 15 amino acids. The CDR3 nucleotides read TGTGCCAGCAGCTTGGCGGGGGCTAGCACAGATACGCAGTATTTT. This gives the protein CASSLAGASTDTQYF.

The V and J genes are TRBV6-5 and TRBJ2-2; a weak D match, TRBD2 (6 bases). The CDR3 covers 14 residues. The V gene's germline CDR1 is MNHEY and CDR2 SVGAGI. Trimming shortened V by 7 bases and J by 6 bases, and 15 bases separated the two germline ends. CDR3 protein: CASKPGLQAGELFF. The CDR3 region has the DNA TGTGCCAGCAAGCCGGGACTTCAGGCCGGGGAGCTGTTTTTT.

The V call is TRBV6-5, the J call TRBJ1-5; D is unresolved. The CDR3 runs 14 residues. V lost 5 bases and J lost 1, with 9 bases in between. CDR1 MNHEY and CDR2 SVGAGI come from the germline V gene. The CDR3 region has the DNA TGTGCCAGCAGTGGAGGGAGGAGCAATCAGCCCCAGCATTTT. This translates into CASSGGRSNQPQHF.

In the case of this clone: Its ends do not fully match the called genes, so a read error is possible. The CDR3 spells CAIGTPKYGYTF. The CDR3 DNA follows: TGTGCCATCGGTACCCCTAAATATGGCTACACCTTC. The chain recombines TRBV6-5 with TRBJ1-2; no clear D gene. The germline CDR1 and CDR2 sequences are MNHEY and SVGAGI. The CDR3 is made up of 12 amino acids.

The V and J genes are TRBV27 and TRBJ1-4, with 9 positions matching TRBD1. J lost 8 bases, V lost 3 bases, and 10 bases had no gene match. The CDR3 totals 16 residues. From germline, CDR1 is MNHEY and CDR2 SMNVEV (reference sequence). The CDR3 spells CASSFKRTGAGEKLFF. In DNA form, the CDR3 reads TGTGCCAGCAGTTTTAAAAGGACAGGGGCTGGGGAAAAACTGTTTTTT.

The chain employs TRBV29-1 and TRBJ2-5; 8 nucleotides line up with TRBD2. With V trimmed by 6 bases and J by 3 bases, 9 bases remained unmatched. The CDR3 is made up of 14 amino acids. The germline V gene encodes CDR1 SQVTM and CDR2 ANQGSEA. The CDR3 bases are TGCAGCGTACCTGGCGGGGGGCAAGAAGAGACCCAGTACTTC. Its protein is CSVPGGGQEETQYF.

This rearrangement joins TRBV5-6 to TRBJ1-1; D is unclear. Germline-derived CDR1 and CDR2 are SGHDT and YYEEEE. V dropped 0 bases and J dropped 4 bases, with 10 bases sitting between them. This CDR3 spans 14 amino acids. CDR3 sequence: CASSLGGTGTEAFF. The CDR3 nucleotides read TGTGCCAGCAGCTTGGGAGGAACGGGCACTGAAGCTTTCTTT.

The CDR3 loop is CASSLDWAAGERTEAFF. CDR3 DNA sequence: TGTGCCAGCAGCTTAGATTGGGCAGCAGGGGAGCGGACTGAAGCTTTCTTT. The chain is built from TRBV7-2 and TRBJ1-1; D possibly corresponds to TRBD1 (6 bases). In germline, CDR1 is SGHTA, CDR2 FQGNSA. Trimming removed 1 base at V and 5 bases at J, with 20 bases between. The CDR3 consists of 17 residues.

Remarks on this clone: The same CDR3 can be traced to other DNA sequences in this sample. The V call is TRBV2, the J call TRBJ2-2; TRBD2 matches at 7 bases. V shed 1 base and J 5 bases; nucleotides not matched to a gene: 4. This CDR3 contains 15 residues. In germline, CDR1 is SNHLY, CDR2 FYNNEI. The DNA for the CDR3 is TGTGCCAGCAGTGAAGGACTAGCCGGGACCGGGGAGCTGTTTTTT. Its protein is CASSEGLAGTGELFF.

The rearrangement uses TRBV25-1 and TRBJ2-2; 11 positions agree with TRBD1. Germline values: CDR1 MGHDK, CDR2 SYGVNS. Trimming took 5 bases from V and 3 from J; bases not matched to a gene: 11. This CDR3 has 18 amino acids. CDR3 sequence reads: CASSPLDRGRVDTGELFF. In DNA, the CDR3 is TGTGCCAGCAGTCCTCTGGACAGGGGGCGCGTGGACACCGGGGAGCTGTTTTTT.

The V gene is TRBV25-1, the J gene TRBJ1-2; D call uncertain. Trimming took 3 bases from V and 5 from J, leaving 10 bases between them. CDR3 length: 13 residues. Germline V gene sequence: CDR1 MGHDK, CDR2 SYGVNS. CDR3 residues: CASSEGYRYGYTF. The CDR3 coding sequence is TGTGCCAGCAGTGAGGGTTATAGATATGGCTACACCTTC.

The chain's CDR3 is CASSYAGTVDTEAFF. In DNA, the CDR3 is TGTGCCAGCAGTTACGCTGGGACAGTTGACACTGAAGCTTTCTTT. The J gene is TRBJ1-1, the V gene TRBV6-6; the match to TRBD1 covers 7 bases. Germline lookup yields CDR1 MNHNY and CDR2 SVGAGI (reference sequence). This CDR3 spans 15 amino acids. The J segment lost 3 bases and the V segment lost 2 bases, leaving 6 bases of the junction unmatched.